This TCR beta chain was sequenced for a study of regulatory T cells in long-lasting Graves disease. Study-level findings and limits: Lower TCR diversity was seen in persistent Graves' patients than in newly diagnosed ones. Persistent patients had more shared public clonotypes (2,741) than new patients (about 870). There were preferences for TRBV28, TRBJ1-2 and TRBJ2-5 in persistent disease.

This clonotype came up many times. Its specificity is unknown. Time point here: newly diagnosed GD, antithyroid drugs for less than 3 months. PBMC-derived RNA was used for the TCR library. Construction of the TCR beta libraries employed iRepertoire HTBI primers in conjunction with Arm-PCR of CDR3 regions. MiXCR was run by TCRdb on the multiplex PCR reads, yielding one entry per CDR3 protein. The repertoire holds a few hundred thousand distinct CDR3 sequences, about 17% seen once, with around 15% in the top ten. The ends were cut back, 3 bases at V and 4 bases at J, with 11 bases in the middle. This CDR3 comprises 14 residues. The same sample was also studied in work on T cells in Graves' hyperthyroidism and ophthalmopathy.

Material: peripheral blood mononuclear cells (PBMCs), obtained at new diagnosis, from a patient treated with antithyroid drugs. The sequence came from a woman in her 30s with Graves disease. The genes are TRBV12-3 or TRBV12-4 and TRBJ2-3, with D unclear. The CDR3 is CASSFRRRADTQYF. CDR3 DNA sequence: TGTGCCAGCAGTTTTCGACGGCGCGCAGATACGCAGTATTTT.